A selection of T cell receptor beta chains follows, all from one sample in a study of blood T cell repertoires in COVID-19. TCRdb's table, derived via immunoSEQ multiplex PCR, lists solely in-frame clones and lacks some. The sample shows under 50,000 clones, roughly 80% of them seen only once. The specimen sequenced was peripheral blood. Source of these receptors: a man aged 40-55 years with acute or convalescent COVID-19. The CDR3 runs from the conserved cysteine through the conserved F or W. D genes are given only for firm matches. Clone size appears in some rows only: once, few, many, or a class for an expanded clone.

len	v_gene	d_gene	j_gene	abundance	CDR3aa	CDR3nt
16	TRBV27	TRBD1	TRBJ1-1	NA	CASSPRMTGGHGVGFF	TGTGCCAGCAGTCCGCGGATGACAGGGGGCCATGGAGTTGGTTTCTTT
17	TRBV19	TRBD1	TRBJ2-3	NA	CASSSRTGRPGTDTQYF	TGTGCCAGTAGTTCGCGGACAGGGCGCCCCGGCACAGATACGCAGTATTTT
13	TRBV5-4	NA	TRBJ2-5	NA	CASSLGRGETQYF	TGTGCCAGCAGCTTGGGTAGGGGAGAGACCCAGTACTTC
15	TRBV5-1	TRBD2	TRBJ2-2	NA	CASSFSGGAPGELFF	TGCGCCAGCAGCTTTAGCGGGGGGGCCCCCGGGGAGCTGTTTTTT
15	TRBV24-1	TRBD1	TRBJ2-2	few	CATSVGTANTGELFF	TGTGCCACCAGTGTCGGGACAGCTAACACCGGGGAGCTGTTTTTT
16	TRBV5-4	NA	TRBJ2-3	NA	CASSLVQTTSTDTQYF	TGTGCCAGCAGCTTGGTACAGACAACTAGCACAGATACGCAGTATTTT
13	TRBV28	NA	TRBJ2-1	NA	CASRPQVQDEQFF	TGTGCCAGCAGACCTCAGGTGCAAGATGAGCAGTTCTTC
15	TRBV4-1	NA	TRBJ1-5	few	CASSPDPPENQPQHF	TGCGCCAGCAGCCCCGATCCCCCGGAGAATCAGCCCCAGCATTTT
14	TRBV3-1/TRBV3-2	TRBD1	TRBJ2-5	NA	CATTTGLGRETQYF	TGTGCCACCACGACAGGGTTGGGCCGGGAGACCCAGTACTTC
17	TRBV7-6	TRBD1	TRBJ2-2	NA	CASSSISTGTHTGELFF	TGTGCCAGCAGCTCCATATCGACAGGGACGCACACCGGGGAGCTGTTTTTT
14	TRBV18	NA	TRBJ1-5	NA	CASSPSGNWQPQHF	TGTGCCAGCTCACCATCGGGGAACTGGCAGCCCCAGCATTTT
13	TRBV5-1	NA	TRBJ1-1	NA	CASSLEPSTEAFF	TGCGCCAGCAGCTTGGAGCCGAGCACTGAAGCTTTCTTT
15	TRBV5-1	NA	TRBJ2-7	NA	CASSLFRQGSYEQYF	TGCGCCAGCAGCTTGTTCCGTCAGGGGTCCTACGAGCAGTACTTC
15	TRBV5-1	TRBD1	TRBJ2-1	NA	CASSLEGASYNEQFF	TGCGCCAGCAGCTTGGAGGGGGCCTCCTACAATGAGCAGTTCTTC
14	TRBV15	TRBD2	TRBJ2-5	NA	CATSRLAGVETQYF	TGTGCCACCAGCAGACTAGCGGGTGTAGAGACCCAGTACTTC
12	TRBV10-3	TRBD1	TRBJ2-7	NA	CATRMTGREQYF	TGTGCCACCAGAATGACAGGGCGCGAGCAGTACTTC
17	TRBV7-2	TRBD1	TRBJ1-1	once	CASSPRDRGRSGTEAFF	TGTGCCAGCAGCCCCCGGGACAGGGGGCGGTCGGGCACTGAAGCTTTCTTT
12	TRBV30	NA	TRBJ2-7	NA	CAWSVTGYEQYF	TGTGCCTGGAGTGTCACCGGCTACGAGCAGTACTTC
16	TRBV5-1	NA	TRBJ1-4	NA	CASSLTYRDGGEKLFF	TGCGCCAGCAGCTTGACATACAGGGACGGGGGGGAAAAACTGTTTTTT
13	TRBV7-2	NA	TRBJ2-2	NA	CASRQGNTGELFF	TGTGCCAGCAGACAGGGGAACACCGGGGAGCTGTTTTTT
16	TRBV9	NA	TRBJ2-2	NA	CASSVQGGYDTGELFF	TGTGCCAGCAGCGTTCAGGGGGGATATGACACCGGGGAGCTGTTTTTT
15	TRBV2	TRBD1	TRBJ1-1	NA	CASTDPGTANTEAFF	TGTGCCAGCACTGACCCCGGGACAGCTAACACTGAAGCTTTCTTT
17	TRBV5-3	TRBD1	TRBJ1-2	NA	CARSQRVQGVTPYGYTF	TGTGCCAGAAGCCAGCGGGTACAGGGGGTTACCCCCTATGGCTACACCTTC
13	TRBV5-1	NA	TRBJ2-7	NA	CASSFLGGYEQYF	TGCGCCAGCAGCTTTTTAGGGGGCTACGAGCAGTACTTC
14	TRBV10-3	TRBD1	TRBJ2-3	NA	CAIVRDRSTDTQYF	TGTGCCATCGTCCGGGACAGATCCACAGATACGCAGTATTTT
16	TRBV30	TRBD1	TRBJ1-3	NA	CAWSVKAQGAGNTIYF	TGTGCCTGGAGTGTAAAGGCACAGGGGGCTGGAAACACCATATATTTT
12	TRBV6-5	TRBD2	TRBJ2-3	NA	CASNRLAAMQYF	TGTGCCAGCAACCGACTAGCGGCCATGCAGTATTTT